The 31 T cell receptor beta chains presented below share a single source sample, sequenced in a study of chemoradiotherapy in HPV16-positive cancers. This table comes from immunoSEQ multiplex PCR, and its TCRdb copy is limited to in-frame clones, with some not included. The data show tens of thousands of clones, approximately 70% seen once. Specimen collection occurred from a patient who underwent chemoradiotherapy. Receptors originate from a human donor with HPV-associated anogenital cancer.

This rearrangement joins TRBV27 to TRBJ2-1, with TRBD2 as a possible D gene (5 bases). Trimming left V 4 bases short and J 12 bases short, with 22 bases between. CDR1 and CDR2 from the germline V gene are MNHEY and SMNVEV (reference sequence). CDR3 size: 15 residues. CDR3 bases: TGTGCCAGCAGTTGGGCCCGTTCAGGTCACCGGGGGCAGTTCTTC. It codes for CASSWARSGHRGQFF.

The chain carries TRBV11-2 and TRBJ1-2, with 10 nucleotides matching TRBD1. Looked up from germline, CDR1 is SGHAT and CDR2 is FQNNGV. Losses at the gene ends were 5 bases for V and 4 bases for J; bases not matched to a gene: 10. This CDR3 is built from 16 residues. The CDR3: CASSQPRTGGIYGYTF. CDR3 coding DNA: TGTGCCAGCAGCCAACCTCGGACAGGGGGAATCTATGGCTACACCTTC.

The V and J genes are TRBV18 and TRBJ1-5; 8 bases align to TRBD1. The CDR3 extends over 15 amino acids. CDR1 and CDR2 from the germline V gene are KGHSH and LQKENI. V shed 6 bases and J 2 bases; nucleotides not matched to a gene: 6. CDR3 sequence: CASSPGGVGNQPQHF. The CDR3 bases are TGTGCCAGCTCCCCAGGGGGCGTCGGCAATCAGCCCCAGCATTTT. Drawing the rest from reference TRBV18 and TRBJ1-5, the complete variable domain is NAGVMQNPRHLVRRRGQEARLRCSPMKGHSHVYWYRQLPEEGLKFMVYLQKENIIDESGMPKERFSAEFPKEGPSILRIQQVVRGDSAAYFCASSPGGVGNQPQHFGDGTRLSIL.

The chain couples TRBV11-2 to TRBJ2-5, with D perhaps matching TRBD1 or TRBD2 (6 bases each). V was cut by 5 bases and J by 0 bases, with 13 bases left in between. Germline loops: CDR1 SGHAT, CDR2 FQNNGV. CDR3 length: 15 amino acids. CDR3 nucleotide sequence: TGTGCCAGCAGCCCGGGGGCAGCGGACCAAGAGACCCAGTACTTC. It translates to CASSPGAADQETQYF. Combining the CDR3 with reference TRBV11-2 and TRBJ2-5 gives the whole variable domain EAGVAQSPRYKIIEKRQSVAFWCNPISGHATLYWYQQILGQGPKLLIQFQNNGVVDDSQLPKDRFSAERLKGVDSTLKIQPAKLEDSAVYLCASSPGAADQETQYFGPGTRLLVL.

The rearrangement links TRBV19 to TRBJ1-6; unclear D gene. V was trimmed by 11 bases and J by 0 bases, leaving 14 bases between them. From germline, CDR1 is LNHDA and CDR2 SQIVND (reference sequence). CDR3 length equals 15 residues. The CDR3 DNA reads as TGTGCCTGCGCGCCTTTTAGCTCCTATAATTCACCCCTCCACTTT. It encodes CACAPFSSYNSPLHF.

The CDR3 spells CASSVESARRSGNTIYF. As DNA, the CDR3 is TGTGCCAGCAGCGTAGAATCTGCCAGGCGCTCTGGAAACACCATATATTTT. The genes are TRBV9 and TRBJ1-3, with no clear D. The length of the CDR3 is 17 residues. CDR1 and CDR2 from the germline V gene are SGDLS and YYNGEE. With 0 bases removed from V and 0 bases from J, the gap between germline ends came to 13 bases.

The chain has TRBV6-6 and TRBJ1-1; 10 bases fit TRBD1. The CDR3 runs to 16 residues. The V gene's germline CDR1 is MNHNY and CDR2 SVGAGI (reference sequence). V lost 7 bases, J lost 4 bases, and 12 bases stayed unmatched. The CDR3 nucleotides read TGTGCCAGCAACAAAGGGACAGGGGTTGTGGGCACTGAAGCTTTCTTT. Translation: CASNKGTGVVGTEAFF.

As regards this clone: At one boundary the junction diverges from the germline segment, which might be a read error. The chain is built from TRBV20-1 and TRBJ2-7; a weak D match, TRBD2 (6 bases). The germline CDR1 and CDR2 sequences are DFQATT and SNEGSKA (reference sequence). The CDR3 is made up of 11 amino acids. The chain's CDR3 is CSARGGYEQYF. The CDR3 DNA reads as TGCAGTGCGAGAGGAGGGTACGAGCAGTACTTC.

The chain employs TRBV2 and TRBJ2-1, with 7 bases that match TRBD2. CDR1 SNHLY and CDR2 FYNNEI come from the germline V gene. This CDR3 has 15 residues. V was pared by 3 bases and J by 2 bases, with 4 bases of the junction left unmatched. The CDR3 loop is CASSESLAAYNEQFF. The CDR3 region has the DNA TGTGCCAGCAGTGAGTCGCTAGCGGCCTACAATGAGCAGTTCTTC.

The chain has TRBV14 and TRBJ2-7; D may be TRBD1 or TRBD2 (6 bases each). The CDR3 is 14 amino acids. Per germline, CDR1 SGHDN and CDR2 FVKESK. V lost 3 bases to trimming and J lost 3 bases, with 12 bases between them. CDR3: CASSQGGQGYEQYF. CDR3 bases: TGTGCCAGCAGCCAGGGGGGCCAAGGCTACGAGCAGTACTTC.

The chain is built from TRBV7-9 and TRBJ2-6, with TRBD1 matching over 8 bases. Germline V lookup: CDR1 SEHNR, CDR2 FQNEAQ (reference sequence). The CDR3 loop spans 19 amino acids. J was trimmed by 4 bases and V by 4 bases; bases with no gene match: 15. CDR3 bases: TGTGCCAGCAGCTCTGTCACCGGACAGGGAGTGGCCGGGGCCAACGTCCTGACTTTC. This gives the protein CASSSVTGQGVAGANVLTF. The whole variable domain, remainder taken from reference TRBV7-9 and TRBJ2-6, is DTGVSQNPRHKITKRGQNVTFRCDPISEHNRLYWYRQTLGQGPEFLTYFQNEAQLEKSRLLSDRFSAERPKGSFSTLEIQRTEQGDSAMYLCASSSVTGQGVAGANVLTFGAGSRLTVL.

The rearrangement uses TRBV28 and TRBJ2-1; 13 bases line up with TRBD2. Unmatched junction bases numbered 7, after V lost 5 bases and J lost 15 bases. The germline V gene encodes CDR1 MDHEN and CDR2 SYDVKM. The CDR3 is 13 amino acids. This chain's CDR3 is CASSLGTSGTRFF. The CDR3 nucleotides are TGTGCCAGCAGTCTCGGGACTAGCGGGACTCGGTTCTTC. The whole variable domain, filled in from reference TRBV28 and TRBJ2-1, reads DVKVTQSSRYLVKRTGEKVFLECVQDMDHENMFWYRQDPGLGLRLIYFSYDVKMKEKGDIPEGYSVSREKKERFSLILESASTNQTSMYLCASSLGTSGTRFFGPGTRLTVL.

The chain is built from TRBV15 and TRBJ1-2; D may be TRBD1 (5 bases). The CDR3 has 16 amino acids. Germline CDR1 reads LNHNV; CDR2 reads YYDKDF (reference sequence). With 0 bases removed from V and 4 bases from J, the gap between germline ends came to 15 bases. In nucleotides, the CDR3 is TGTGCCACCAGCAGAGATGGGAGGACGGACATCTATGGCTACACCTTC. Translating gives CATSRDGRTDIYGYTF.

This clone showed up just a few times. This sequence joins TRBV6-6 and TRBJ2-7; TRBD1 agrees at 7 bases. J gave up 1 base and V 8 bases, and 2 bases lay outside the gene matches. The CDR3 is made up of 12 amino acids. Germline V CDR1 and CDR2: MNHNY, SVGAGI (reference sequence). The chain's CDR3 is CASGRGSYEQYF. The DNA of the CDR3 is TGTGCCAGCGGCAGGGGGTCCTACGAGCAGTACTTC.

This clone was counted a single time. This chain uses TRBV5-1 with TRBJ2-1, with 8 bases matching TRBD2. There are 15 residues in the CDR3. Germline loops: CDR1 SGHRS, CDR2 YFSETQ. V gave up 3 bases and J gave up 1 base; unmatched junction bases: 3. The CDR3 is CASSSAGASYNEQFF. The CDR3 nucleotides read TGCGCCAGCAGCTCAGCGGGAGCTTCCTACAATGAGCAGTTCTTC.

The chain couples TRBV5-1 to TRBJ2-7, with 10 bases identical to TRBD2. The germline V gene encodes CDR1 SGHRS and CDR2 YFSETQ. The trim removed 4 bases at V and 6 bases at J, leaving 13 bases unmatched. The CDR3 has 16 residues. This chain's CDR3 is CASSADPGTSATEQYF. The CDR3 DNA reads TGCGCCAGCAGCGCCGATCCCGGGACTAGCGCAACCGAGCAGTACTTC.

The rearrangement uses TRBV7-6 and TRBJ2-3; 11 bases fit TRBD2. Germline V gene lookup returns CDR1 SGHVS and CDR2 FNYEAQ. V trimming: 2 bases; J trimming: 2 bases; junction bases outside the gene matches: 9. The CDR3 is 18 residues long. DNA for the CDR3: TGTGCCAGCAGCTTATTTGAGACTAGCGGGGTCGACACAGATACGCAGTATTTT. Its translation: CASSLFETSGVDTDTQYF.

The CDR3: CASSPGGQFGNQPQHF. The CDR3 DNA reads TGTGCCAGCAGCCCGGGGGGGCAATTTGGGAATCAGCCCCAGCATTTT. The rearrangement uses TRBV7-9 and TRBJ1-5, with D possibly being TRBD1 (6 bases). V lost 5 bases and J 4 bases, leaving 18 bases between the germline ends. The CDR3 totals 16 residues. Per the germline V gene, CDR1 is SEHNR and CDR2 is FQNEAQ (reference sequence).

The chain has TRBV7-2 and TRBJ1-2, with a possible D match to TRBD1 (5 bases). Germline lookup yields CDR1 SGHTA and CDR2 FQGNSA. This CDR3 is built from 15 residues. V was shortened by 1 base and J by 5 bases, with 14 bases between the two germline ends. Here the CDR3 DNA reads TGTGCCAGCAGCTTAGGGGACGGAGGAACTTATGGCTACACCTTC. This codes for CASSLGDGGTYGYTF.

The rearrangement uses TRBV30 and TRBJ2-7; D call uncertain. CDR3 length equals 11 residues. V shed 6 bases and J shed 3 bases, with 9 bases lying between them. CDR1 GTSNPN and CDR2 SVGIG come from the germline V gene (reference sequence). CDR3 nucleotides: TGTGCCTGTCGACAAAACTACGAGCAGTACTTC. Amino acids: CACRQNYEQYF. Drawing the rest from reference TRBV30 and TRBJ2-7, the complete variable domain is SQTIHQWPATLVQPVGSPLSLECTVEGTSNPNLYWYRQAAGRGLQLLFYSVGIGQISSEVPQNLSASRPQDRQFILSSKKLLLSDSGFYLCACRQNYEQYFGPGTRLTVT.

This clone was observed a handful of times. For the CDR3, the DNA is TGTGCCATCAGTGAGTGGGAGGGGTCCCTCCACTTT. Protein: CAISEWEGSLHF. The chain carries TRBV10-3 and TRBJ1-6; a possible D gene is TRBD1 (5 bases). Germline loops: CDR1 ENHRY, CDR2 SYGVKD. The CDR3 is 12 residues long. V lost 1 base to trimming and J lost 14 bases, with 9 bases between them.

The rearrangement uses TRBV9 and TRBJ2-7, with 7 positions matching TRBD1. This CDR3 comprises 15 residues. V shed 3 bases and J 8 bases; nucleotides not matched to a gene: 14. The germline gives CDR1 SGDLS, CDR2 YYNGEE. The CDR3 sequence is CASSGQGEYTSKQYF. CDR3 coding DNA: TGTGCCAGCAGCGGGCAGGGGGAATATACGAGCAAGCAGTACTTC.

This clone was counted a few times. The genes are TRBV11-1 and TRBJ1-2; 7 bases agree with TRBD1. The germline CDR1 and CDR2 sequences are SGHAT and FQDESV (reference sequence). The CDR3 length is 16 residues. V was pared by 1 base and J by 5 bases, with 10 bases of the junction left unmatched. The CDR3 sequence is CASSLGSGTVHYGYTF. The CDR3, as DNA: TGTGCCAGCAGCTTAGGATCCGGGACAGTACATTATGGCTACACCTTC.

The J gene is TRBJ2-5, the V gene TRBV28; 11 nucleotides match TRBD1. V shed 4 bases and J 7 bases; nucleotides not matched to a gene: 2. CDR1 and CDR2 (germline): MDHEN, SYDVKM. This CDR3 is 13 amino acids long. CDR3 amino acids: CASSSGTGGTQYF. The CDR3, as DNA: TGTGCCAGCAGTTCTGGGACAGGGGGGACCCAGTACTTC.

The rearrangement joins TRBV13 to TRBJ2-1; 7 bases fit TRBD2. This CDR3 spans 16 amino acids. J gave up 5 bases and V 1 base, and 8 bases lay outside the gene matches. Germline CDR1 PRHDT, CDR2 FYEKMQ (reference sequence). The CDR3 spells CASSLEGGSTDNEQFF. The CDR3 DNA is TGTGCCAGCAGCTTAGAGGGCGGGAGCACCGACAATGAGCAGTTCTTC.

The chain combines TRBV7-9 with TRBJ1-4; D unclear. Trimming pared 0 bases from V and 8 bases from J, leaving 7 bases between. The CDR3 contains 13 residues. Germline CDR1 reads SEHNR; CDR2 reads FQNEAQ (reference sequence). The CDR3 DNA reads as TGTGCCAGCAGCTTAGCAGCCCCAGAAAAACTGTTTTTT. Encoded protein: CASSLAAPEKLFF.

This clone was recorded a few times. The chain employs TRBV7-9 and TRBJ2-1; no reliable D call. V lost 0 bases and J lost 0, with 6 bases in between. CDR1 and CDR2 from the germline V gene are SEHNR and FQNEAQ (reference sequence). This CDR3 region has 15 residues. This CDR3 is CASSLAGPSYNEQFF. Here the CDR3 DNA reads TGTGCCAGCAGCTTAGCAGGGCCCTCCTACAATGAGCAGTTCTTC.

V gene TRBV29-1 combines with J gene TRBJ2-3; no clear D. This CDR3 has 12 residues. The V end was cut by 2 bases, the J end by 0 bases, with 3 bases between. CDR1 and CDR2 from the germline V gene are SQVTM and ANQGSEA. CDR3 sequence: CSVEPSTDTQYF. In nucleotides, the CDR3 is TGCAGCGTTGAACCTAGCACAGATACGCAGTATTTT.

The gene calls are TRBV2 and TRBJ2-7; weak D call: TRBD1 (6 bases). Germline CDR1 and CDR2: SNHLY and FYNNEI. CDR3 length: 14 residues. V lost 6 bases to trimming and J lost 2 bases, with 14 bases between them. The DNA for the CDR3 is TGTGCCAGCAGGGCGCCGGGACAAGCCTACGAGCAGTACTTC. Translating it yields CASRAPGQAYEQYF.

The rearrangement uses TRBV7-2 and TRBJ2-7; weak D call: TRBD1 (5 bases). The germline CDR1 and CDR2 sequences are SGHTA and FQGNSA. V lost 1 base and J 4 bases, leaving 8 bases between the germline ends. The CDR3 sequence is 13 residues long. CDR3 coding DNA: TGTGCCAGCAGCTTAGAAGGGGCGTACGAGCAGTACTTC. Protein product: CASSLEGAYEQYF. The entire variable domain, with the rest obtained from reference TRBV7-2 and TRBJ2-7, is as follows: GAGVSQSPSNKVTEKGKDVELRCDPISGHTALYWYRQSLGQGLEFLIYFQGNSAPDKSGLPSDRFSAERTGGSVSTLTIQRTQQEDSAVYLCASSLEGAYEQYFGPGTRLTVT.

This rearrangement joins TRBV5-6 to TRBJ1-4, with a weak D call TRBD1 (5 bases). V gave up 3 bases and J gave up 2 bases, with 8 bases separating them. This CDR3 is 14 amino acids long. The germline V gene encodes CDR1 SGHDT and CDR2 YYEEEE. The CDR3 nucleotides read TGTGCCAGCAGCTGGGGGGGGACTAATGAAAAACTGTTTTTT. Translating it yields CASSWGGTNEKLFF.